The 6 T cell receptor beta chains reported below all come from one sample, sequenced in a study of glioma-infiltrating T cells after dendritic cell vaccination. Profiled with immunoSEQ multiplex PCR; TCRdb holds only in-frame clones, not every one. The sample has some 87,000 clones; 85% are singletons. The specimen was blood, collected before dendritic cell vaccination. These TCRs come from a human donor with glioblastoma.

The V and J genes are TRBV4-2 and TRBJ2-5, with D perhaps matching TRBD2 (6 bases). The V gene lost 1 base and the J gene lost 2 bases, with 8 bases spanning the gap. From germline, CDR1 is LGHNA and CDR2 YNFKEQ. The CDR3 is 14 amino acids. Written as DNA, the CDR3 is TGTGCCAGCAGCCAAGGGGACTCGCAAGAGACCCAGTACTTC. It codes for CASSQGDSQETQYF.

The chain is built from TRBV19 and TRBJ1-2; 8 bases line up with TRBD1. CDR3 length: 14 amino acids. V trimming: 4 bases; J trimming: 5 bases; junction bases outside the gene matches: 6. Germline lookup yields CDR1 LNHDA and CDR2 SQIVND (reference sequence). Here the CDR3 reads CASSTQGAGYGYTF. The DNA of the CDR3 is TGTGCCAGTAGTACCCAGGGGGCAGGGTATGGCTACACCTTC.

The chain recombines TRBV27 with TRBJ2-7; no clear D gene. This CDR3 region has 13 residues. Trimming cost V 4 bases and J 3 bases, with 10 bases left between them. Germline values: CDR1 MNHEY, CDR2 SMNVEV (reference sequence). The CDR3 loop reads CASSYGHLYEQYF. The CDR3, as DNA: TGTGCCAGCAGTTATGGGCACCTCTACGAGCAGTACTTC.

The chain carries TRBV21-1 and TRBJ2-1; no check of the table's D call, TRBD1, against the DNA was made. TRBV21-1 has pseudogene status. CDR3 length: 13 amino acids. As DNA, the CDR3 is TGTGCCACCTCGGGACAGGGGAACAATGAGCAGTTCTTC. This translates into CATSGQGNNEQFF.

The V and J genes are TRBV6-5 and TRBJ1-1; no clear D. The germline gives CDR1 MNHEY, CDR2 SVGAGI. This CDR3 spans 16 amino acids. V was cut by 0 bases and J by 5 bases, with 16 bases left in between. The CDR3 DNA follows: TGTGCCAGCAGTTACTCGTTTGTGGCCGCGGGGACTGAAGCTTTCTTT. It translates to CASSYSFVAAGTEAFF.

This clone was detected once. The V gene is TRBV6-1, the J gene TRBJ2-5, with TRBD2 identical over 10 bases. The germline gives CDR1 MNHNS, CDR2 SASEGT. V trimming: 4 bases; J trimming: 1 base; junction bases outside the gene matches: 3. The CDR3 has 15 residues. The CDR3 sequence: CASSGAGGFQETQYF. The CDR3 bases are TGTGCCAGCAGTGGAGCGGGGGGGTTCCAAGAGACCCAGTACTTC.